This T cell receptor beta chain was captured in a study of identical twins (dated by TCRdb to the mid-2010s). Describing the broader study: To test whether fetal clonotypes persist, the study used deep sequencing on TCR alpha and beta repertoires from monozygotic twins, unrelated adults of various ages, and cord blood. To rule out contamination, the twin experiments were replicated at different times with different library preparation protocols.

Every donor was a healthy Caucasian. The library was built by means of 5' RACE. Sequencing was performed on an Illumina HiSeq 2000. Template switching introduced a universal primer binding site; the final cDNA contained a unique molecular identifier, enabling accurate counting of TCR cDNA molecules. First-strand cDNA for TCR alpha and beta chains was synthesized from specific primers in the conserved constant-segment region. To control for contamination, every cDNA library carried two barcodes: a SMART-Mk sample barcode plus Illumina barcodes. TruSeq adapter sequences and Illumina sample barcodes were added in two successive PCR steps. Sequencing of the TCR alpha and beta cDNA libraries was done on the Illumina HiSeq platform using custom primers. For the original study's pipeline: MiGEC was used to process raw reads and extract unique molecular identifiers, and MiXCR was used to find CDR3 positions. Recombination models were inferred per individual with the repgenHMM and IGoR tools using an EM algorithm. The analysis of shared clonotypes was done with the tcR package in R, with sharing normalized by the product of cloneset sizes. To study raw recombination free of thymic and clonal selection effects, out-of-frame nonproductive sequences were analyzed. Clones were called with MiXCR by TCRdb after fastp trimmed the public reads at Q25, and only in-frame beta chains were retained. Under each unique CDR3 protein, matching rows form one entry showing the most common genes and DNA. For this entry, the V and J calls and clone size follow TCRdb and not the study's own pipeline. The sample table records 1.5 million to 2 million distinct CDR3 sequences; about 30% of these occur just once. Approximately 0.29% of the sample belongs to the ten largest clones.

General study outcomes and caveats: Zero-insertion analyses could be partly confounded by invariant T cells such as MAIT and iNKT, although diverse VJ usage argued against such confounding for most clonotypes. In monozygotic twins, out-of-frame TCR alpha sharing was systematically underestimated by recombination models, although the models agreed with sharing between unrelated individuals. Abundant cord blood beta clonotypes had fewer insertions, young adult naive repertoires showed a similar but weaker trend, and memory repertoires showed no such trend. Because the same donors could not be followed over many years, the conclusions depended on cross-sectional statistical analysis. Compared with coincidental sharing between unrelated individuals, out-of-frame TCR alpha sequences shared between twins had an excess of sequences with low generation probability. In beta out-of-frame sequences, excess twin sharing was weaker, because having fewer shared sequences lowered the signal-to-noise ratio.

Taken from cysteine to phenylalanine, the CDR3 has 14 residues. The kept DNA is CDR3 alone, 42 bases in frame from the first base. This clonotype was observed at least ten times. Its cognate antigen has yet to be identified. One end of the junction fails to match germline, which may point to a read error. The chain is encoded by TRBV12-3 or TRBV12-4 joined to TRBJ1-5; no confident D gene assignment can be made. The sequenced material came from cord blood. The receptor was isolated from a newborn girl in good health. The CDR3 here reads CASSLADSNQPQHF. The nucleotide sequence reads TGTGCCAGCAGCTTAGCGGATAGCAATCAGCCCCAGCATTTT.